A selection of T cell receptor beta chains follows, all from one sample in a study of cytomegalovirus exposure and HLA in healthy donors. Sequenced by immunoSEQ multiplex PCR; TCRdb stores in-frame clones only, minus some. The table lists 100,000 or so clones, about 81% of them singletons. Sequenced input: PBMCs. The origin of the receptors is a man between 25 and 39 years old in good health and CMV-seronegative. Each CDR3 is given without its conserved first and last residue. Each record gives: V gene, J gene, CDR3 protein.

TRBV7-9	TRBJ1-2	ASRPRTSGVGYT
TRBV6-5	TRBJ2-5	ASGGATKETQY
TRBV6-1	TRBJ1-1	ASSAIRGTEAF
TRBV7-6	TRBJ2-5	ASSFFPGETQY
TRBV10-1	TRBJ2-3	ARGKQGPCTDTQY
TRBV6-5	TRBJ2-3	ASSYAKSGDTQY
TRBV5-8	TRBJ1-1	ASSSPGGYTEAF
TRBV30	TRBJ1-3	AWTGGGSGNTIY
TRBV4-3	TRBJ2-5	ASSQDQSRGETQY
TRBV7-9	TRBJ2-1	ASSLGSGPNNEQF
TRBV5-5	TRBJ1-5	ASSSGTGGRTQPQH
TRBV11-2	TRBJ2-5	ASSLEKREGRETQY
TRBV9	TRBJ2-3	ASGGGLTPTDTQY
TRBV6-5	TRBJ1-2	ASSRSLYGYT
TRBV9	TRBJ2-5	ASSPGAGQGNQETQY
TRBV6-1	TRBJ1-5	ASSHRDGDAGAQH
TRBV28	TRBJ1-5	ASSIQGQPQH
TRBV13	TRBJ2-7	ASSQGQGSYEQY
TRBV28	TRBJ2-1	ASSPLVGEQF
TRBV28	TRBJ2-5	ASRPPGGRETQY
TRBV7-2	TRBJ2-3	ASTRLAVADTQY
TRBV5-1	TRBJ1-5	ARQRQGGQPQH
TRBV6-1	TRBJ1-2	ASSERQGAGYGYT
TRBV7-3	TRBJ2-5	ASSPGQIPGETQY
TRBV5-1	TRBJ1-5	ASSDSQGGQPQH
TRBV7-8	TRBJ1-1	ASSAGLENTEAF
TRBV11-2	TRBJ2-7	ASSLEAGQYYEQY
TRBV6-5	NA	ASSATGAGYEQY
TRBV7-2	TRBJ1-2	ASSLVGKGYT
TRBV4-2	TRBJ2-1	ASSQGASGVDEQF
TRBV5-4	TRBJ1-2	ASSLQGGYGYT
TRBV7-3	TRBJ2-1	ASSSGEQLYNEQF
TRBV28	TRBJ1-5	ASRRPGQGNQPQH
TRBV4-2	TRBJ2-2	ASSRLAGMVGELF
TRBV29-1	TRBJ2-7	SVLFRDSDYEQY
TRBV4-1	TRBJ1-2	ASSPRQAGQDGYT
TRBV28	TRBJ2-3	ASSFEGLGY
TRBV6-5	TRBJ2-7	ASSYSVRGVEQY
TRBV11-1	TRBJ2-1	ASSAGQSSYNEQF